One sample yielded the 21 T cell receptor beta chains listed below, sequenced in a study of T cell changes during pregnancy in multiple sclerosis. The assay was immunoSEQ multiplex PCR, and TCRdb's table has in-frame clones only and misses some. The table includes about 54,000 clones, about 91% detected once. The starting material was peripheral blood, obtained after pregnancy. These receptors came from a female donor in good health, enrolled as a control in a pregnancy study.

The V gene is TRBV2, the J gene TRBJ1-1; unclear D gene. Trimming left V 7 bases short and J 0 bases short, with 9 bases between. The CDR3 sequence is 13 residues long. Germline CDR1 and CDR2: SNHLY and FYNNEI. CDR3 DNA sequence: TGTGCCAGCACCGCCGACATGAACACTGAAGCTTTCTTT. Its protein is CASTADMNTEAFF.

The chain is built from TRBV28 and TRBJ2-1; D is unclear. This CDR3 has 14 residues. The V gene's germline CDR1 is MDHEN and CDR2 SYDVKM. Trimming left V 4 bases short and J 0 bases short, with 7 bases between. The CDR3 here is CASSSASSYNEQFF. Here the CDR3 DNA reads TGTGCCAGCAGTTCAGCGAGCTCCTACAATGAGCAGTTCTTC.

The J gene is TRBJ2-7, the V gene TRBV30, with D possibly TRBD1 on 5 matching bases. V was clipped by 4 bases and J by 6 bases, with 13 bases between them. CDR3 size: 12 residues. Germline CDR1 is GTSNPN and CDR2 is SVGIG (reference sequence). The CDR3: CAWIGRAREQYF. For the CDR3, the DNA is TGTGCCTGGATCGGCAGGGCCCGCGAGCAGTACTTC.

The chain has TRBV7-8 and TRBJ1-1, with D possibly TRBD1 on 6 matching bases. Germline values: CDR1 SGHVS, CDR2 FQNEAQ. Trimming left V 0 bases short and J 3 bases short, with 8 bases between. This CDR3 spans 14 amino acids. This CDR3 reads CASSLAHRDTEAFF. The CDR3 DNA reads TGTGCCAGCAGCTTAGCGCACAGGGACACTGAAGCTTTCTTT.

This chain joins TRBV6-5 and TRBJ2-3; D possibly corresponds to TRBD2 (6 bases). CDR3 length: 15 residues. Trimming stripped 2 bases from V and 0 bases from J, with 9 bases between. Germline-derived CDR1 and CDR2 are MNHEY and SVGAGI. This CDR3 reads CASSYAGRSTDTQYF. CDR3 sequence (DNA): TGTGCCAGCAGTTACGCGGGACGCAGCACAGATACGCAGTATTTT.

This chain connects TRBV7-2 to TRBJ2-2; maybe TRBD2 (5 bases). This CDR3 contains 15 residues. V was pared by 5 bases and J by 0 bases, with 10 bases between. Germline V gene sequence: CDR1 SGHTA, CDR2 FQGNSA. The CDR3, as DNA: TGTGCCAGCAGCGGCCTCGGGGCGAACACCGGGGAGCTGTTTTTT. It translates to CASSGLGANTGELFF.

CDR3 coding DNA: TGTGCCAGCAGTCCTGCGCTAGGGGCGAACACCGGGGAGCTGTTTTTT. It specifies CASSPALGANTGELFF. The chain joins TRBV9 to TRBJ2-2; D is perhaps TRBD1 (5 bases). This CDR3 has 16 amino acids. Trimming removed 5 bases from V and 0 bases from J, with 14 bases in between. Germline CDR1 reads SGDLS; CDR2 reads YYNGEE.

This chain uses TRBV30 with TRBJ2-3; 9 bases line up with TRBD2. This CDR3 is 17 amino acids long. Per the germline V gene, CDR1 is GTSNPN and CDR2 is SVGIG (reference sequence). V shed 5 bases and J 2 bases; nucleotides not matched to a gene: 14. CDR3 nucleotide sequence: TGTGCCTGGGGCCCCTTCCGGCGGGAGGGCGCCACAGATACGCAGTATTTT. Translated: CAWGPFRREGATDTQYF.

This sequence joins TRBV28 and TRBJ1-2, with 10 positions matching TRBD1. The CDR3 length is 16 residues. Germline-derived CDR1 and CDR2 are MDHEN and SYDVKM. Trimming at V came to 6 bases and at J to 8 bases, leaving 15 bases not matched to a gene. The CDR3 here is CASSSYTDRGRDGYTF. In DNA, the CDR3 is TGTGCCAGCAGCTCCTATACTGACAGGGGGCGCGACGGCTACACCTTC.

J is TRBJ1-1 and V is TRBV19; D is ambiguous. The CDR3 spans 12 residues. V gave up 5 bases and J gave up 1 base, with 5 bases separating them. Germline CDR1 and CDR2: LNHDA and SQIVND (reference sequence). CDR3 region: CASSAQNTEAFF. The DNA for the CDR3 is TGTGCCAGTAGTGCACAGAACACTGAAGCTTTCTTT.

The chain is built from TRBV15 and TRBJ2-3, with a weak D call TRBD2 (6 bases). Trimming stripped 5 bases from V and 2 bases from J, with 17 bases between. CDR1 is LNHNV, CDR2 YYDKDF, per germline (reference sequence). This CDR3 region has 16 residues. The DNA of the CDR3 is TGTGCCACCAGCTCCGAAAAGGCGGGGTTCACAGATACGCAGTATTTT. Translation: CATSSEKAGFTDTQYF.

This chain uses TRBV6-1 with TRBJ1-6; D is undetermined. V lost 8 bases to trimming and J lost 5 bases, with 10 bases between them. In germline, CDR1 is MNHNS, CDR2 SASEGT. The CDR3 covers 13 residues. CDR3 nucleotides: TGTGCCAGCTGCCGGGAAGATAATTCACCCCTCCACTTT. Translation gives CASCREDNSPLHF.

The chain recombines TRBV5-1 with TRBJ1-1, with 7 positions matching TRBD1. CDR1 is SGHRS and CDR2 is YFSETQ in the germline V gene. J was trimmed by 0 bases and V by 4 bases; bases with no gene match: 9. The CDR3 runs 16 residues. The chain's CDR3 is CASSDRDRGLNTEAFF. CDR3 DNA sequence: TGCGCCAGCAGCGACCGGGACAGAGGGTTGAACACTGAAGCTTTCTTT.

The V and J genes are TRBV19 and TRBJ2-2, with D unclear. Deletions cut 3 bases from V and 4 bases from J, with 9 bases between. This CDR3 comprises 14 residues. Per germline, CDR1 LNHDA and CDR2 SQIVND (reference sequence). Written as DNA, the CDR3 is TGTGCCAGTAGTATCGTTCCCCGCACCGGGGAGCTGTTTTTT. It translates to CASSIVPRTGELFF. Full variable domain (missing parts from reference TRBV19 and TRBJ2-2): DGGITQSPKYLFRKEGQNVTLSCEQNLNHDAMYWYRQDPGQGLRLIYYSQIVNDFQKGDIAEGYSVSREKKESFPLTVTSAQKNPTAFYLCASSIVPRTGELFFGEGSRLTVL.

The chain combines TRBV5-1 with TRBJ1-2; 7 nucleotides agree with TRBD1. Looked up from germline, CDR1 is SGHRS and CDR2 is YFSETQ. The V and J ends lost 0 bases and 6 bases, in that order; junction bases with no gene match: 5. The CDR3 is 14 amino acids. The CDR3 nucleotides are TGCGCCAGCAGCTTGGCCGCAGGGGGAGATGGCTACACCTTC. Protein product: CASSLAAGGDGYTF.

This clone was observed a single time. V is TRBV5-1 and J is TRBJ2-2; D unresolved. Germline loops: CDR1 SGHRS, CDR2 YFSETQ. The CDR3 extends over 15 amino acids. The germline V and J ends were trimmed by 0 bases and 0 bases, with 6 bases remaining between them. The CDR3 reads CASSLAGPNTGELFF. As DNA, the CDR3 is TGCGCCAGCAGCTTGGCCGGTCCGAACACCGGGGAGCTGTTTTTT.

The V gene is TRBV7-6, the J gene TRBJ2-7; 10 nucleotides agree with TRBD2. This CDR3 spans 17 amino acids. The ends lost 0 bases at V and 2 bases at J; junction bases unmatched: 7. From germline, CDR1 is SGHVS and CDR2 FNYEAQ. The CDR3 spells CASSLASSGGRAYEQYF. The DNA of the CDR3 is TGTGCCAGCAGCTTAGCGTCTAGCGGGGGCCGAGCCTACGAGCAGTACTTC.

The CDR3 spells CASSRSPGGETQYF. The CDR3 nucleotides are TGTGCCAGCAGTCGTTCTCCGGGCGGGGAGACCCAGTACTTC. The chain has TRBV2 and TRBJ2-5; perhaps TRBD2 as D (5 bases). This CDR3 is 14 amino acids long. Germline values: CDR1 SNHLY, CDR2 FYNNEI. Trimming took off 5 bases at V and 5 bases at J, with 15 bases between the two ends.

This sequence joins TRBV28 and TRBJ1-5, with a weak D call TRBD1 (5 bases). The CDR3 spans 14 residues. Trimming cost V 4 bases and J 3 bases, with 10 bases left between them. Germline assignment: CDR1 MDHEN and CDR2 SYDVKM. This CDR3 reads CASSSRVDNQPQHF. CDR3 in DNA: TGTGCCAGCAGTTCCAGGGTGGACAATCAGCCCCAGCATTTT.

V is TRBV7-8 and J is TRBJ2-7; 8 positions match TRBD1. With V trimmed by 6 bases and J by 0 bases, 7 bases remained unmatched. The CDR3 runs 15 residues. Germline V CDR1 and CDR2: SGHVS, FQNEAQ. CDR3 coding DNA: TGTGCCAGCAGATCCGGGACAGGTACCTCCTACGAGCAGTACTTC. Its protein product is CASRSGTGTSYEQYF.

This clone is a singleton in its sample. The chain is built from TRBV19 and TRBJ1-6; D not resolved. V was pared by 3 bases and J by 5 bases, with 11 bases between. This CDR3 comprises 15 residues. CDR1 and CDR2 from the germline V gene are LNHDA and SQIVND (reference sequence). CDR3 DNA sequence: TGTGCCAGTAGTATGCAAGGGAGGGATAATTCACCCCTCCACTTT. Translation gives CASSMQGRDNSPLHF. Complete variable domain (other parts from reference TRBV19 and TRBJ1-6): DGGITQSPKYLFRKEGQNVTLSCEQNLNHDAMYWYRQDPGQGLRLIYYSQIVNDFQKGDIAEGYSVSREKKESFPLTVTSAQKNPTAFYLCASSMQGRDNSPLHFGNGTRLTVT.